This record concerns one T cell receptor (beta chain) sequence. This specimen comes from a study of blood T cell repertoires in COVID-19. Overall study: Samples representing acute and convalescent COVID-19 were sourced from the United States, Italy and Spain. From T cells, B-cell-depleted T cells, or PBMCs came the material, which was cDNA or gDNA.

In the original analysis: Estimates of nucleated cell counts were drawn from the amplification of reference gene primers. The method was immunoSEQ multiplex PCR; TCRdb's version includes in-frame clones alone and lacks a portion of them. V, J and clone size were drawn from that table, and D and trimming were deduced from the DNA. Of approximately 85,000 clones listed, approximately 89% are singletons. Trimming cost V 5 bases and J 0 bases; bases outside gene matches: 4. Germline V gives CDR1 SEHNR, CDR2 FQNEAQ (reference sequence). The CDR3 loop spans 16 amino acids. This receptor was obtained from a man aged 50-59 years with acute or convalescent COVID-19. Sample: peripheral blood. J is TRBJ2-2 and V is TRBV7-9; 9 positions match TRBD2. CDR3 protein: CASSPRGRANTGELFF. The DNA for the CDR3 is TGTGCCAGCAGCCCCCGCGGGAGGGCGAACACCGGGGAGCTGTTTTTT.